This T cell receptor (beta chain) was captured by sequencing in a study of OX40 agonist ivuxolimab in advanced cancers. Study context: A history of anti-PD-1, anti-PD-L1 or anti-CTLA-4 therapy was acceptable, and approximately 41% had some. Study outcomes and limitations: Some patients without response likewise showed low normalized clonal expansion.

Produced via immunoSEQ multiplex PCR; TCRdb's table is partial and in-frame only. The sample holds approximately 64,000 clones; 86% are singletons and the top ten take 2.8%. Remarks on this clone: Its target is unknown.

Samples were taken at baseline and on day 1 of cycles 4 and 7. The V gene end was trimmed by 1 base and the J gene end by 4 bases; junction bases not matched to a gene: 3. This CDR3 is built from 15 residues. The V gene's germline CDR1 is GTSNPN and CDR2 SVGIG (reference sequence). J is TRBJ1-6 and V is TRBV30; 8 nucleotides align to TRBD1. The sequence was obtained from an adult with an advanced solid tumor such as melanoma, head and neck, liver or kidney cancer. Material: CD4+ or CD8+ T cells sorted from blood, obtained in a trial of the OX40 agonist ivuxolimab. CDR3 protein: CAWSDRQGYNSPLHF. The CDR3 nucleotides read TGTGCCTGGAGTGACCGACAGGGGTATAATTCACCCCTCCACTTT.